What follows is one T cell receptor (beta chain) and its context. This sample is drawn from a study of technical replicates of blood from several donors. The repertoire was sequenced with immunoSEQ multiplex PCR; TCRdb's copy has only in-frame clones and lacks some. The data contain about 73,000 clones, 93% of them seen just once; the ten biggest clones take up roughly 0.25%. This clonotype originated in a human donor in good health. The material sequenced was T cells isolated from PBMCs.

CDR3: CASTMETGSYEQYF. The DNA for the CDR3 is TGCGCCAGCACTATGGAGACCGGCTCCTACGAGCAGTACTTC. The chain uses TRBV5-1 and TRBJ2-7; D is unresolved. The V end lost 6 bases, the J end lost 0 bases, and 13 bases lay between the germline ends. Germline V gives CDR1 SGHRS, CDR2 YFSETQ. CDR3 length: 14 residues.